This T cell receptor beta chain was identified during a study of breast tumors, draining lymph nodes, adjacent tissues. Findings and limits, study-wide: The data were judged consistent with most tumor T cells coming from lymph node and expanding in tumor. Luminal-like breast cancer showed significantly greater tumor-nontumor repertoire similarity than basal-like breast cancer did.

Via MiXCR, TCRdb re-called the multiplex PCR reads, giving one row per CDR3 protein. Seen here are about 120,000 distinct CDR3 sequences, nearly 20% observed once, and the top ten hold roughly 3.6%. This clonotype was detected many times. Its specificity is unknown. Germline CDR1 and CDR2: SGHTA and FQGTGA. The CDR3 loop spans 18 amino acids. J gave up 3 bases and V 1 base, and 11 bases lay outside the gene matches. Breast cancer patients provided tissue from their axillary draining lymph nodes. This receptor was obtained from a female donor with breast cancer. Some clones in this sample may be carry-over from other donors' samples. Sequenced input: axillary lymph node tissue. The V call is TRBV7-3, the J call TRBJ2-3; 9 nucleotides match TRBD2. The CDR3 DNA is TGTGCCAGCAGCTTAAACGGCGCTAGCGGGATGGGGACAGATACGCAGTATTTT. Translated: CASSLNGASGMGTDTQYF.